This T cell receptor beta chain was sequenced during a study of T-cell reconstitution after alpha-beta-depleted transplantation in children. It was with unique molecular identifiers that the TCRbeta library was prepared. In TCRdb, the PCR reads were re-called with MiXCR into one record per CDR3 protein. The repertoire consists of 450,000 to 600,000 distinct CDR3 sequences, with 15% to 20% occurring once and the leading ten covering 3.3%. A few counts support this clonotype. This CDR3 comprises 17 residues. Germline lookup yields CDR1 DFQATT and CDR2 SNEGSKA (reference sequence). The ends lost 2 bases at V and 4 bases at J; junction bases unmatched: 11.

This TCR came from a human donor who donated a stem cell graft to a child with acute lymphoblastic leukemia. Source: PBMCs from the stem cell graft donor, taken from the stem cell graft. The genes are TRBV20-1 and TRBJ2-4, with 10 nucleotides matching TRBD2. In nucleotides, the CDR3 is TGCAGTGCTAGATATCTAGCGGGAGCTGGGGAAAAAAACATTCAGTACTTC. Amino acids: CSARYLAGAGEKNIQYF.